A single sample is the source of the 19 T cell receptor beta chains below, sequenced in a study of blood T cells in healthy people across ages. PCR was performed a second time for about 6 to 12 cycles using a sample-barcoded 5' primer and a J-beta primer mix. TCRdb used MiXCR to reprocess the 5' RACE reads, holding one entry per CDR3 protein. The profile shows roughly 800,000 distinct CDR3 sequences, around 34% of them singletons. Sequenced input: blood. These receptors came from a man younger than 30 in good health.

This clonotype was observed a handful of times. The chain is built from TRBV12-3 or TRBV12-4 and TRBJ1-1, with D perhaps TRBD1 (6 bases). The CDR3 covers 18 residues. V lost 6 bases and J 4 bases, leaving 27 bases between the germline ends. This CDR3 is CASSPKTGTISAATEAFF. The DNA for the CDR3 is TGTGCCAGCAGCCCAAAAACCGGGACAATCAGCGCTGCCACTGAAGCTTTCTTT.

Points on this clonotype: A much more abundant neighbour one base away suggests this may be a read error. The chain recombines TRBV6-2 or TRBV6-3 with TRBJ2-1; D remains ambiguous. CDR3 length equals 13 residues. Germline V gives CDR1 MNHEY, CDR2 SVGEGT. CDR3 nucleotide sequence: TGTGCCAGCAGTAACAGTATAAACAATGGGCAGTTCTTC. It yields the protein CASSNSINNGQFF.

This clonotype was recorded at least ten times. The V and J genes are TRBV5-1 and TRBJ2-4; possible D gene TRBD1, 5 bases. The CDR3 is 14 amino acids. Trimming took off 0 bases at V and 9 bases at J, with 13 bases between the two ends. Germline V CDR1 and CDR2: SGHRS, YFSETQ. CDR3 sequence reads: CASSLEGRDGIQYF. The CDR3 nucleotides are TGCGCCAGCAGCTTGGAGGGCAGGGATGGCATTCAGTACTTC.

The V call is TRBV6-2 or TRBV6-3, the J call TRBJ2-2, with 9 bases lining up with TRBD2. Germline lookup yields CDR1 MNHEY and CDR2 SVGEGT. Losses at the gene ends were 8 bases for V and 5 bases for J; bases not matched to a gene: 9. The CDR3 is 15 amino acids. The CDR3 sequence is CASSSLAGSTGELFF. The CDR3 DNA is TGTGCCAGCTCGTCGCTAGCGGGGAGTACCGGGGAGCTGTTTTTT.

CDR3 region: CAIRGTSALGGEQYF. The CDR3, as DNA: TGTGCCATCAGGGGGACTAGTGCCCTAGGGGGCGAGCAGTACTTC. V usage is TRBV10-3 and J usage is TRBJ2-7; 8 bases align to TRBD2. The CDR3 extends over 15 amino acids. The trim removed 6 bases at V and 6 bases at J, leaving 13 bases unmatched. The germline gives CDR1 ENHRY, CDR2 SYGVKD.

This clonotype was seen more than once but under ten times. The CDR3 protein is CALRRGRNQPQHF. CDR3 nucleotides: TGTGCCCTGAGGAGGGGGAGGAATCAGCCCCAGCATTTT. The chain employs TRBV30 and TRBJ1-5; D is possibly TRBD1 (6 bases). This CDR3 has 13 amino acids. The germline V and J ends were trimmed by 8 bases and 4 bases, with 15 bases remaining between them. Germline CDR1 reads GTSNPN; CDR2 reads SVGIG (reference sequence).

This chain connects TRBV12-3 or TRBV12-4 to TRBJ2-5; D is possibly TRBD1 or TRBD2 (6 bases each). V was clipped by 6 bases and J by 4 bases, with 15 bases between them. The CDR3 spans 14 residues. CDR3 amino acids: CASSQLSGAETQYF. The CDR3 nucleotides read TGTGCCAGCAGCCAATTATCGGGGGCAGAGACCCAGTACTTC.

The J gene is TRBJ2-7, the V gene TRBV15; 7 bases are shared with TRBD2. V lost 3 bases, J lost 2 bases, and 7 bases stayed unmatched. The CDR3 contains 15 residues. The germline V gene encodes CDR1 LNHNV and CDR2 YYDKDF (reference sequence). For the CDR3, the DNA is TGTGCCACCAGCAGCGGGTTGGCGGGAGCCTACGAGCAGTACTTC. Amino acid sequence: CATSSGLAGAYEQYF.

This clonotype was seen a few times. The chain links TRBV7-9 to TRBJ1-1; no firm D call. In germline, CDR1 is SEHNR, CDR2 FQNEAQ (reference sequence). The V gene lost 1 base and the J gene lost 4 bases, with 10 bases spanning the gap. There are 14 residues in the CDR3. The CDR3 loop reads CASSLVLGITEAFF. CDR3 in DNA: TGTGCCAGCAGCTTAGTCCTGGGCATCACTGAAGCTTTCTTT. Complete variable domain (other parts from reference TRBV7-9 and TRBJ1-1): DTGVSQNPRHKITKRGQNVTFRCDPISEHNRLYWYRQTLGQGPEFLTYFQNEAQLEKSRLLSDRFSAERPKGSFSTLEIQRTEQGDSAMYLCASSLVLGITEAFFGQGTRLTVV.

In the case of this clonotype: An end of the junction differs from the germline gene, which may be a read error. In nucleotides, the CDR3 is TGTGCCAGCAGCAAGACAGGGTCTAATGAAAACCTGTTTTTT. Encoded protein: CASSKTGSNENLFF. The gene calls are TRBV7-6 and TRBJ1-4; 7 nucleotides line up with TRBD1. Per germline, CDR1 SGHVS and CDR2 FNYEAQ. CDR3 length: 14 residues.

This chain connects TRBV20-1 to TRBJ1-1; D ambiguous. Germline V lookup: CDR1 DFQATT, CDR2 SNEGSKA (reference sequence). Trimming pared 0 bases from V and 0 bases from J, leaving 17 bases between. This CDR3 comprises 17 residues. Here the CDR3 reads CSARDPSTQSMNTEAFF. CDR3 in DNA: TGCAGTGCTAGAGATCCCTCTACACAGAGTATGAACACTGAAGCTTTCTTT.

The chain uses TRBV28 and TRBJ2-6, with unresolved D. CDR3 size: 15 residues. V lost 8 bases and J lost 3, with 14 bases in between. In germline, CDR1 is MDHEN, CDR2 SYDVKM. The CDR3 DNA sequence: TGTGCCAGCGCCCAAGGCGGAATTGGGGCCAACGTCCTGACTTTC. It yields the protein CASAQGGIGANVLTF.

A few counts support this clonotype. V usage is TRBV20-1 and J usage is TRBJ1-4; D not certain. The CDR3 is made up of 15 amino acids. The V and J ends lost 0 bases and 10 bases respectively, with 18 bases between them. In germline, CDR1 is DFQATT, CDR2 SNEGSKA (reference sequence). CDR3 amino acids: CSARDEDPYRGKLFF. The CDR3 DNA reads as TGCAGTGCTAGAGACGAGGACCCATATCGGGGAAAACTGTTTTTT.

This chain connects TRBV7-9 to TRBJ1-2; D remains ambiguous. Per germline, CDR1 SEHNR and CDR2 FQNEAQ (reference sequence). V was shortened by 5 bases and J by 0 bases, with 10 bases between the two germline ends. The CDR3 consists of 14 residues. CDR3 sequence: CASSPGETNYGYTF. The DNA for the CDR3 is TGTGCCAGCAGCCCTGGAGAGACTAACTATGGCTACACCTTC.

This clonotype was seen only a few times. V usage is TRBV6-5 and J usage is TRBJ1-1, with a tentative D call TRBD1 (5 bases). The germline V gene encodes CDR1 MNHEY and CDR2 SVGAGI. The CDR3 is made up of 15 amino acids. Trimming removed 0 bases from V and 7 bases from J, with 15 bases in between. The CDR3 DNA follows: TGTGCCAGCAGTTACTCTCCAGGGATCGCGGATGAAGCTTTCTTT. This encodes CASSYSPGIADEAFF.

This clonotype was seen more than once but under ten times. The rearrangement links TRBV20-1 to TRBJ1-1; perhaps TRBD1 as D (5 bases). This CDR3 has 15 residues. The germline V gene encodes CDR1 DFQATT and CDR2 SNEGSKA (reference sequence). V shed 6 bases and J shed 1 base, with 18 bases lying between them. CDR3 amino acids: CSATGRPGGNTEAFF. For the CDR3, the DNA is TGCAGTGCCACGGGACGACCGGGGGGGAACACTGAAGCTTTCTTT.

Regarding this clonotype: One end of the junction does not line up with germline, which may come from a read error. V is TRBV20-1 and J is TRBJ2-1; the D gene is possibly TRBD1 (7 bases). The CDR3 runs 14 residues. The germline gives CDR1 DFQATT, CDR2 SNEGSKA (reference sequence). The CDR3 nucleotides are TGCGGTGCTATTGACAGGGAGGTAGGCAATGAGCAGTTCTTC. Protein sequence: CGAIDREVGNEQFF.

This clonotype was recorded at least ten times. A much bigger clone sits one base away, suggesting this may be a read error. The chain combines TRBV12-3 or TRBV12-4 with TRBJ1-5, with TRBD1 identical over 10 bases. This CDR3 is 15 amino acids long. The V and J ends lost 5 bases and 5 bases, in that order; junction bases with no gene match: 6. The chain's CDR3 is CASSLDRGPDQPQHF. CDR3 nucleotides: TGTGCCAGCAGTCTTGACAGGGGGCCTGATCAGCCCCAGCATTTT.

This clonotype has just a few counts. This chain links TRBV2 with TRBJ2-7; D may be TRBD1 or TRBD2 (5 bases each). Trimming shortened V by 5 bases and J by 5 bases, and 10 bases separated the two germline ends. The length of the CDR3 is 12 residues. The germline gives CDR1 SNHLY, CDR2 FYNNEI. CDR3: CASSWDQDEQYF. Here the CDR3 DNA reads TGTGCCAGCAGTTGGGACCAGGACGAGCAGTACTTC. Complete variable domain (other parts from reference TRBV2 and TRBJ2-7): EPEVTQTPSHQVTQMGQEVILRCVPISNHLYFYWYRQILGQKVEFLVSFYNNEISEKSEIFDDQFSVERPDGSNFTLKIRSTKLEDSAMYFCASSWDQDEQYFGPGTRLTVT.